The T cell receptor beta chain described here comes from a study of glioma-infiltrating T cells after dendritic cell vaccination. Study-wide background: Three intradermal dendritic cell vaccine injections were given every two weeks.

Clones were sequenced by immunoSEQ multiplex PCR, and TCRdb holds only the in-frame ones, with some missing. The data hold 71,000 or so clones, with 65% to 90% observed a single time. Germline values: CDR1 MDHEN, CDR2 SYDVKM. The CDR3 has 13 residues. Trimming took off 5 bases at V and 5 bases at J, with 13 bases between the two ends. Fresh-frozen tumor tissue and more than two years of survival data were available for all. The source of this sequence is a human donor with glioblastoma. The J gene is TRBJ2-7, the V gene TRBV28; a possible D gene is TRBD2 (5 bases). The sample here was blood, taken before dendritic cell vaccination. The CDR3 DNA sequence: TGTGCCAGCAGTCTTATCGGGGTCGACGAGCAGTACTTC. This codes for CASSLIGVDEQYF.